The text below deals with one T cell receptor (beta chain). Its antigen target is currently unknown. No much larger clone exists at a distance of one base, and base qualities are not known. The sample originates from a study of shared clonotypes between healthy human individuals (TCRdb year 2020). Background on the whole study: The cohort comprised a couple of women and a few men aged 18 to 49 years. Per donor, three plates each were used for CD4 naive and CD4 memory, two for CD8 naive, and one for CD8 memory. The study deeply sequenced blood TCR repertoires of about 5 healthy adults to estimate repertoire size and the extent of clonotype sharing between individuals. Libraries were prepared and TCR repertoires were sequenced by different laboratories using diverse techniques, in order to increase sequencing depth and limit assay-specific biases. Per donor, leukapheresis produced somewhere between about 0.94 and 9 billion PBMCs.

Ends trimmed: V by 0 bases, J by 7 bases; bases unmatched to a gene: 3. There are 14 amino acids in the CDR3, from cysteine to phenylalanine inclusive. CDR3 DNA is the only sequence kept; it has 42 bases, read in frame from the first base. Sequences SGHRS (CDR1) and YFSETQ (CDR2) are obtained from the germline V gene. Using the deep immunoSEQ assay, multiplex PCR amplified TCR CDR3 regions from genomic DNA. Extracted genomic DNA from each cell subset was distributed evenly across all wells of several immunoSEQ 96-well plates, and each plate was treated as a replicate. For sorted subsets, around 0.2 ug genomic DNA, equal to tens of thousands of T cell genomes, was loaded into each replicate PCR. Purified libraries were measured with a Qubit 3.0 fluorometer, size-checked on a Bioanalyzer 2100, and measured again with the KAPA Library Quantification kit. Every immunoSEQ 96-well plate was sequenced on a separate single-read 150-cycle Illumina NextSeq 550 flow cell. Regarding the original processing steps: Because only junctional sequences without quality scores were contained in the immunoSEQ output, filtering matching that applied to full-length reads could not be performed. To assign V/J genes and CDR3, sequences were annotated using PyIR, a Python wrapper for IgBLAST v1.9, with IMGT germline references. Any read was removed if the V/J assignment was weak (E-value above 1e-6), the CDR3 was missing, or the read contained stop codons, out-of-frame junctions, or ambiguous translated residues. V3J clonotypes were defined as sequences sharing the same inferred V gene, J gene, and CDR3 amino acid sequence. To compute the percentage overlap between repertoires, the number of shared unique clonotypes was divided by the size of the smaller repertoire. Richness of each repertoire was evaluated using RTK rarefaction, the Chao1 estimator, and Recon v2.1 estimates of unobserved clonotypes. Generation probabilities for all TCRbeta clonotypes obtained by the gDNA method from several donors were computed using OLGA. Drawn from immuneACCESS, this table holds only the in-frame rearrangements with V and J called that TCRdb kept. Clones are partly lost; checked studies trace under half to an unresolved V gene and leave the rest unexplained. That table supplies the V and J calls and clone size; D and trimming were determined from the DNA. This sample gives under 1,900,000 clones in total; 98% of them show up just once. Around 0.38% of the sample goes to the ten largest clones.

Overall results and qualifications from the work: Pairwise subsampling indicated that sequencing depth was expected to affect the degree of clonotype sharing among donors. Compared with non-shared clonotypes, clonotypes shared by all four sorted-subset donors had higher generation probabilities. Because the study included only a small number of donors, the genetic and exposure-history diversity represented was limited. Sharing across a handful of donors was observed for 5% to 6.5% of naive CD4, about 4% of naive CD8, about 2.3% of memory CD4, and around 0.44% of memory CD8 clonotypes. Only blood was sampled, and tissue TCR repertoires likely differ from those in blood. Larger estimated clonotype richness was generally found for naive subsets than for memory subsets. Even with the large sequencing depth, rarefaction of the sorted-subset datasets indicated that sequencing was incomplete.

Healthy HIV-negative adults with no recently reported acute infections or vaccinations were included as donors. Every donor was a Caucasian adult residing in Nashville, Tennessee, USA. CD4+ T cells were enriched by magnetic negative selection, after which naive cells were positively selected on CD45RA and the negative fraction was taken as the memory subset. Blood was collected by leukapheresis, and PBMCs were isolated by Ficoll-Histopaque density gradient centrifugation and then cryopreserved in liquid nitrogen vapor phase. Analytical flow cytometry was used to check the purity and quantity of each magnetically sorted T cell population. From each sorted fraction, genomic DNA was isolated and quantified by UV absorbance on a Nanodrop 2000c.

Sequenced material: naive CD4+ T cells sorted from blood. The cell subset or site tag for this specimen amounts to: CD45RA+ positively selected. The V gene is TRBV5-1 and the J gene is TRBJ1-4, with 7 central nucleotides matching TRBD1. The clonotype comes from a man in his thirties or forties in good health. The encoded CDR3 is CASSLDRGFEKLFF. The DNA is as follows: TGCGCCAGCAGCTTGGACAGGGGTTTTGAAAAACTGTTTTTT.